Sequencing of this T cell receptor beta chain was carried out in a study of cytomegalovirus exposure and HLA in healthy donors. Points from the study as a whole: TCR beta chains numbering some 150 were designated cytomegalovirus-associated. Productive status was seen about 90% or about 30% of the time for most TCR beta V segments in an earlier analysis. Accurate prediction of HLA-A and HLA-B alleles (for most subjects) was reportedly achieved from TCR beta sequences.

The CDR3 covers 14 residues. Germline CDR1 reads SGDLS; CDR2 reads YYNGEE. V lost 3 bases, J lost 0 bases, and 10 bases lay in between. A word on this clone: What it binds is unknown.

Donors counted as nominally healthy when sampled, yet unrecorded immune exposures were likely. The PCR ran on 60 Vbeta and 13 Jbeta primers. TCRdb's table, derived via immunoSEQ multiplex PCR, lists solely in-frame clones and lacks some. The table has under 130,000 clones, nearly 80% seen once. This TCR derives from a man in his thirties or forties in good health and CMV-seronegative. The genes are TRBV9 and TRBJ2-7, with a weak D call TRBD1 (5 bases). The sequencing sample was made of PBMCs. For the CDR3, the DNA is TGTGCCAGCAGCGACGACAGATACTCCTACGAGCAGTACTTC. It is translated as CASSDDRYSYEQYF.